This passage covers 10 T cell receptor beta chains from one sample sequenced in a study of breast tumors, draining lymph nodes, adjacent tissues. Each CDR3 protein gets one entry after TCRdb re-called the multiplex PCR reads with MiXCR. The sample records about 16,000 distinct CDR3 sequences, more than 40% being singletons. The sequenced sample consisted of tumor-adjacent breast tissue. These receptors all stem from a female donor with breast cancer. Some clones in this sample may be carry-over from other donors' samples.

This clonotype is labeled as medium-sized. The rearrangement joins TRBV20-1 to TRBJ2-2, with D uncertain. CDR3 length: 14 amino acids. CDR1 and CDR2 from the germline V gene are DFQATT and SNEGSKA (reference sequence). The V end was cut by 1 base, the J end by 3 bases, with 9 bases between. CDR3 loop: CSARARAYTGELFF. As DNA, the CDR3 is TGCAGTGCTAGAGCCCGGGCGTACACCGGGGAGCTGTTTTTT.

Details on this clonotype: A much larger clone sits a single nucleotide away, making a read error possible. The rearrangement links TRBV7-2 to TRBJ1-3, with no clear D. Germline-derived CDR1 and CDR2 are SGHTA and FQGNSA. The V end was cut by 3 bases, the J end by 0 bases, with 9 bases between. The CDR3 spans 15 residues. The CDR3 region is CASSFAKDSGNTIYF. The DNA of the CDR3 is TGTGCCAGCAGCTTTGCCAAGGACTCTGGAAACACCATATATTTT.

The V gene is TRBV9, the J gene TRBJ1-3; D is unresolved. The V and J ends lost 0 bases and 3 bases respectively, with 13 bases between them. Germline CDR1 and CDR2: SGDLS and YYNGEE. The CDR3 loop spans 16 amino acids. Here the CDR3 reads CASSVEGVVGGNTIYF. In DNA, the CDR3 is TGTGCCAGCAGCGTAGAAGGAGTGGTGGGTGGAAACACCATATATTTT.

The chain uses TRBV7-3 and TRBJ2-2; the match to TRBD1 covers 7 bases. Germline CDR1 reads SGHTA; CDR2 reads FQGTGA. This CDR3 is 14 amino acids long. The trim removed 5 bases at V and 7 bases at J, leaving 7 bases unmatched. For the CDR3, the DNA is TGTGCCAGCAGCGGCAAAGGGGGCGGCGGGGAGCTGTTTTTT. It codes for CASSGKGGGGELFF.

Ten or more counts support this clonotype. The CDR3: CASRPGRVSYEQYF. The CDR3 nucleotides are TGTGCCAGCAGACCTGGCAGGGTCTCCTACGAGCAGTACTTC. The rearrangement joins TRBV6-1 to TRBJ2-7, with D perhaps TRBD1 (5 bases). V lost 6 bases, J lost 0 bases, and 12 bases lay in between. The length of the CDR3 is 14 residues. In germline, CDR1 is MNHNS, CDR2 SASEGT.

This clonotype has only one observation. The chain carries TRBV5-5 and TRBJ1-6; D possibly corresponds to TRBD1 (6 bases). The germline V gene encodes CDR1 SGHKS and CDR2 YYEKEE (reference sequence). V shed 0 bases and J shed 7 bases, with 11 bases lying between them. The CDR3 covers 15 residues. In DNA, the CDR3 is TGTGCCAGCAGCTTGGTAGGGGGGGGGAATTCACCCCTCCACTTT. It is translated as CASSLVGGGNSPLHF.

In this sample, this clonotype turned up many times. The CDR3 DNA reads as TGTGCCAGCAGCCAACCCCAGGTCCAAGAGACCCAGTACTTC. Translation gives CASSQPQVQETQYF. The rearrangement joins TRBV5-4 to TRBJ2-5, with D hard to call. V was shortened by 4 bases and J by 1 base, with 11 bases between the two germline ends. This CDR3 region has 14 residues. Germline assignment: CDR1 SGHNT and CDR2 YYREEE (reference sequence).

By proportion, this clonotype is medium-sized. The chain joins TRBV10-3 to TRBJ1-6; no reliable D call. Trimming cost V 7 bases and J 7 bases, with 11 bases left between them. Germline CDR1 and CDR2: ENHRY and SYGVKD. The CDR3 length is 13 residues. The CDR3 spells CAINVRENSPLHF. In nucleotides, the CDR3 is TGTGCCATCAATGTCCGGGAAAATTCACCCCTCCACTTT.

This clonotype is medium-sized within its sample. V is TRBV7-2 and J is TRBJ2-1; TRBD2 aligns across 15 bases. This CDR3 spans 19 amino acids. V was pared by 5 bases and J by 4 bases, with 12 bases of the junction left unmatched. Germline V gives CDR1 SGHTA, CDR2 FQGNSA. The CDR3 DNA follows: TGTGCCAGCAGCCCCCGGACTAGCGGGAGGGCCTCCCTATACAATGAGCAGTTCTTC. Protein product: CASSPRTSGRASLYNEQFF.

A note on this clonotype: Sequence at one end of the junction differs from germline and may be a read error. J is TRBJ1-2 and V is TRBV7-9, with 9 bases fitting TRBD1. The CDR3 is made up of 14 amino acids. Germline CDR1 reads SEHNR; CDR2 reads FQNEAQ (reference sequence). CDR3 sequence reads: CASSIGTGRDGYPF. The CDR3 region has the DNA TGTGCCAGCAGCATCGGGACAGGGCGCGATGGCTACCCCTTC. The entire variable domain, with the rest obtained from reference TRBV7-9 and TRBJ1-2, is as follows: DTGVSQNPRHKITKRGQNVTFRCDPISEHNRLYWYRQTLGQGPEFLTYFQNEAQLEKSRLLSDRFSAERPKGSFSTLEIQRTEQGDSAMYLCASSIGTGRDGYPFGSGTRLTVV.